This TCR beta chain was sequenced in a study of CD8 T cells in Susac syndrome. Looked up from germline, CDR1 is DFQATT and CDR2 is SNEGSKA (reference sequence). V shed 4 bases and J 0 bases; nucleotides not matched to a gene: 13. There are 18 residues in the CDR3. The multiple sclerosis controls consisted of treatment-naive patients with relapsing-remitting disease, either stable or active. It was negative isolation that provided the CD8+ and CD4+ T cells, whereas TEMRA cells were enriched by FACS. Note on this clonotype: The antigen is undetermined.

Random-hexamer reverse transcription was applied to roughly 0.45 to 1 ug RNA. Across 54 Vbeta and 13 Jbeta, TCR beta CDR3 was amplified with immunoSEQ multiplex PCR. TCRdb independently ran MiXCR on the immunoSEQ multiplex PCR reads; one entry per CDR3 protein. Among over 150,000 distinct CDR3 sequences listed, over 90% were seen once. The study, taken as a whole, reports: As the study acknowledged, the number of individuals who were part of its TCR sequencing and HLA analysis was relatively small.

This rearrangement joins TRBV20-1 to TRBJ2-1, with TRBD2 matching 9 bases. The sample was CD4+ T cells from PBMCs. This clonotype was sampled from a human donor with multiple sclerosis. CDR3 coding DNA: TGCAGTGCTACAGCGACTAGCGGCCTTTGGGGCTCCTACAATGAGCAGTTCTTC. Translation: CSATATSGLWGSYNEQFF.